This entry features one TCR beta chain sequence. Antigen: not known. This sample was included in a study of T-cell memory formation after mild COVID-19. Broader study findings: CD4+ clones that contracted lay mainly in CM and EM; CD8+ ones lay in EMRA. Some clones that responded turned up in pre-infection memory, which suggests that cross-reactive memory joined in. Whereas later expanders leaned CD4+, clones contracting day 15 to 85 showed a balanced CD4/CD8 makeup.

MiXCR, applied by TCRdb to the 5' RACE reads, yields one record per CDR3 protein. Of a few hundred thousand distinct CDR3 sequences listed, 8% to 10% are singletons. The ends lost 6 bases at V and 3 bases at J; junction bases unmatched: 8. CDR3 length: 15 residues. CDR1 and CDR2 from the germline V gene are SNHLY and FYNNEI. The V and J genes are TRBV2 and TRBJ1-1; 9 bases are shared with TRBD1. The clonotype comes from a man aged 18 to 29 who had mild COVID-19 (a few samples of this study predate the infection). Cell type and time point are not known. Material: PBMCs or a T cell subset sorted from them (not recorded which). CDR3 DNA: TGTGCCAGCAGGGACCACAGGGGGCTGTACACTGAAGCTTTCTTT. This sequence encodes CASRDHRGLYTEAFF. The variable domain in full, completed from reference TRBV2 and TRBJ1-1, reads EPEVTQTPSHQVTQMGQEVILRCVPISNHLYFYWYRQILGQKVEFLVSFYNNEISEKSEIFDDQFSVERPDGSNFTLKIRSTKLEDSAMYFCASRDHRGLYTEAFFGQGTRLTVV.